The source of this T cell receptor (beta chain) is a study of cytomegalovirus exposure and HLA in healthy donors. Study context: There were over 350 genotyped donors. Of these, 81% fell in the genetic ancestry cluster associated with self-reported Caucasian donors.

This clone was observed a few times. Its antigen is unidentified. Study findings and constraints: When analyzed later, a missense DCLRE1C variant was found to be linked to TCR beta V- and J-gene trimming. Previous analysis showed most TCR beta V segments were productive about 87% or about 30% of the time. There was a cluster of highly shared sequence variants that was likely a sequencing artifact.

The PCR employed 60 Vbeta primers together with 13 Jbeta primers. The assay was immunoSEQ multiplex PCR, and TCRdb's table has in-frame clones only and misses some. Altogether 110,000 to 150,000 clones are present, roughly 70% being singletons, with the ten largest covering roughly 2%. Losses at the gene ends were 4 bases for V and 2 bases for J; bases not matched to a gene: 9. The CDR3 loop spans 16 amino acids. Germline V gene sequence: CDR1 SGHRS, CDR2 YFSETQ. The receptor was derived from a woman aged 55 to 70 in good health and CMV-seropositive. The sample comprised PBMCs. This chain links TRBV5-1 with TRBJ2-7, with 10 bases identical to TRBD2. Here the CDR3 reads CASSGRLAGGAYEQYF. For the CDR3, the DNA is TGCGCCAGCAGCGGAAGACTAGCGGGTGGGGCCTACGAGCAGTACTTC.